The text below deals with one T cell receptor (beta chain). The record originates from a study of blood T cell repertoires in COVID-19. In the study overall: Acute-phase and convalescent COVID-19 samples originated in the United States, Italy and Spain. Sample material is recorded as cDNA or gDNA derived from T cells, B-cell-depleted T cells, or PBMCs.

Original analysis: Reference gene primer amplification gave nucleated cell count estimates. Using immunoSEQ multiplex PCR, the repertoire was profiled, and TCRdb retains in-frame clones only, with some absent. The V and J calls and clone size are taken from that table; D and trimming were inferred from the DNA. The sample records over 35,000 clones, 70% to 90% being singletons. The CDR3 spans 14 residues. V lost 2 bases to trimming and J lost 8 bases, with 15 bases between them. This rearrangement joins TRBV23-1 to TRBJ1-2; D is unclear. TRBV23-1 is given ORF status, its function remaining uncertain. The sample consisted of peripheral blood. This receptor was identified in a human donor in a cohort sampled during active COVID-19. Written as DNA, the CDR3 is TGCGCCAGCAGTCAAAAAAGCTCGCCGGGGGGCTACACCTTC. Protein sequence: CASSQKSSPGGYTF.